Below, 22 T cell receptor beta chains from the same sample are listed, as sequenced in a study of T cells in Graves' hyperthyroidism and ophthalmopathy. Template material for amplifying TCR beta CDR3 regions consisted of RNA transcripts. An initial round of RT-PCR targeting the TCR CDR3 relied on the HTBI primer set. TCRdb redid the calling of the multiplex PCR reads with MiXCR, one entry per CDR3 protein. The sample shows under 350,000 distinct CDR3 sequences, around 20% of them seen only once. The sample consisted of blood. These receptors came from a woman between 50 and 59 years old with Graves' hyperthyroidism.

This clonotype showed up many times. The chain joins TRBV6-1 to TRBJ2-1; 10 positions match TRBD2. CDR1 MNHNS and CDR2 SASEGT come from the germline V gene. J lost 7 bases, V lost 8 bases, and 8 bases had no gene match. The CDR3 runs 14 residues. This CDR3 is CASGEREGPNEQFF. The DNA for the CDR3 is TGTGCCAGCGGAGAGCGGGAGGGCCCGAATGAGCAGTTCTTC.

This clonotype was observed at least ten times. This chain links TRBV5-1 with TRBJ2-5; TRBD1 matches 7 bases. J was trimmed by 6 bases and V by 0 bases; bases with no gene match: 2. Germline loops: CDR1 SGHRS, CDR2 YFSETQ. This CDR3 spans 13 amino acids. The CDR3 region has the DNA TGCGCCAGCAGCTTGGGGGACAGTCAGACCCAGTACTTC. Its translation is CASSLGDSQTQYF.

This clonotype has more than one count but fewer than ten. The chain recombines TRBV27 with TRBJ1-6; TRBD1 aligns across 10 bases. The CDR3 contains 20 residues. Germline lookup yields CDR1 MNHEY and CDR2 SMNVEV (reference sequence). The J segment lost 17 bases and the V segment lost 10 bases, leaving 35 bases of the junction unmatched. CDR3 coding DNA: TGTGCCATCTTGCGAAACCGGGACAGGGGCATTACTCCGCATGACACCGTGGTCCACTTT. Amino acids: CAILRNRDRGITPHDTVVHF.

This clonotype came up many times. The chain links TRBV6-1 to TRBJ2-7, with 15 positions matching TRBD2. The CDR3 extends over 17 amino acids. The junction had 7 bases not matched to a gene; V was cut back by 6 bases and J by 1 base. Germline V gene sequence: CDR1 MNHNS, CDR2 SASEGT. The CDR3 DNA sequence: TGTGCCAGCAGGAGGACTAGCGGGAGGGCCGGATCCTACGAGCAGTACTTC. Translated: CASRRTSGRAGSYEQYF.

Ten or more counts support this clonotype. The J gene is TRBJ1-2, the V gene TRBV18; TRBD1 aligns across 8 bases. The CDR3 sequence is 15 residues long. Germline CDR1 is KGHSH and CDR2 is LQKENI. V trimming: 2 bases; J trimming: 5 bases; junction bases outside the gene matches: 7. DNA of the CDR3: TGTGCCAGCTCACCATCCGCAGGGGGCGCGTATGGCTACACCTTC. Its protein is CASSPSAGGAYGYTF.

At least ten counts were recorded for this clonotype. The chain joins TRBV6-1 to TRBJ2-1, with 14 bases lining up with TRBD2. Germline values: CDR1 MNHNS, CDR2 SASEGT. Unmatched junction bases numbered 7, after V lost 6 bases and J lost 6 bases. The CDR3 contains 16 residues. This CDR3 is CASRALTSGGGNEQFF. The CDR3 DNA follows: TGTGCCAGCAGGGCATTGACTAGCGGGGGGGGCAATGAGCAGTTCTTC.

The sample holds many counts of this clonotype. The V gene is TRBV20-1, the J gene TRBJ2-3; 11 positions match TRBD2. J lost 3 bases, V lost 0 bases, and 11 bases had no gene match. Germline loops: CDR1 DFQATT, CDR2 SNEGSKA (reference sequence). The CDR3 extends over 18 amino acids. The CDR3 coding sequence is TGCAGTGCTAGAGATTGGGCTAGCGGGAGGTTGGGAACAGATACGCAGTATTTT. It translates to CSARDWASGRLGTDTQYF.

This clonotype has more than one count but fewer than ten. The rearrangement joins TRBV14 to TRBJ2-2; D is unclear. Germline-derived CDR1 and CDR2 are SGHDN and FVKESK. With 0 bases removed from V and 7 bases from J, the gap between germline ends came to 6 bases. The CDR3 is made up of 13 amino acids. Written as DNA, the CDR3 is TGTGCCAGCAGCCAAGATCTCGGCGGGGAGCTGTTTTTT. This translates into CASSQDLGGELFF. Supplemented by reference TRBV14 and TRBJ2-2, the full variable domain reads EAGVTQFPSHSVIEKGQTVTLRCDPISGHDNLYWYRRVMGKEIKFLLHFVKESKQDESGMPNNRFLAERTGGTYSTLKVQPAELEDSGVYFCASSQDLGGELFFGEGSRLTVL.

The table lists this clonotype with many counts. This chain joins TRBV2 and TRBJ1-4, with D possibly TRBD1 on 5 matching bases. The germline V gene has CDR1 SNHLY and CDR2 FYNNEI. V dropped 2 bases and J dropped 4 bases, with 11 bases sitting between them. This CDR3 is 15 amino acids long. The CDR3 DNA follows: TGTGCCAGCAGTGAAACCTGGGGGTATAATGAAAAACTGTTTTTT. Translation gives CASSETWGYNEKLFF.

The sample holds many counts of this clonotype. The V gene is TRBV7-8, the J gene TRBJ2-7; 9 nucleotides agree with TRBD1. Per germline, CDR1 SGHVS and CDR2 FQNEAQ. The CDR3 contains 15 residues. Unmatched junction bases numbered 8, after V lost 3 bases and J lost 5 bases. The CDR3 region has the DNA TGTGCCAGCAGCTTCCTCCGGGACAGGGTCAACGAGCAGTACTTC. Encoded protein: CASSFLRDRVNEQYF.

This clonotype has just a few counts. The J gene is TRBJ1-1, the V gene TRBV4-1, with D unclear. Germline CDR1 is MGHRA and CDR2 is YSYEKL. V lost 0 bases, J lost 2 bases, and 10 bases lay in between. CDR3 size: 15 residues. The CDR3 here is CASSQDYWGNTEAFF. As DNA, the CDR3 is TGCGCCAGCAGCCAAGATTACTGGGGTAACACTGAAGCTTTCTTT.

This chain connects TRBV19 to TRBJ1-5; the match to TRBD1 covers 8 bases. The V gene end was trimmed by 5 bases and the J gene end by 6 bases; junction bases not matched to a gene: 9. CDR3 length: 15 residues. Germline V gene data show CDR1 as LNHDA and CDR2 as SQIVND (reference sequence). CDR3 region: CASSDRDRRIQPQHF. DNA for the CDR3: TGTGCCAGTAGTGACCGGGACAGGAGGATTCAGCCCCAGCATTTT.

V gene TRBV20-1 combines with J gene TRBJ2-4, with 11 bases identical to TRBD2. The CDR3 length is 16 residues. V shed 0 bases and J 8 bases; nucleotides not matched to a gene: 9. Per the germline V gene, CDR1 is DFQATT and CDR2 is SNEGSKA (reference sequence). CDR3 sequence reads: CSARDLLAGDFDIQYF. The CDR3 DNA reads TGCAGTGCTAGAGACCTACTAGCGGGAGATTTTGACATTCAGTACTTC.

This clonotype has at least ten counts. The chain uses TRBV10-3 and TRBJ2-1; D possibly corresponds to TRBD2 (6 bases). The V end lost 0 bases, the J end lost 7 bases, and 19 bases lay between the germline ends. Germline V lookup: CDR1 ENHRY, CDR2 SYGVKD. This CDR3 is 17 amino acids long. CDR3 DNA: TGTGCCATCAGTGAGTCGATGGTACTAGCCCTTGGGAATGAGCAGTTCTTC. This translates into CAISESMVLALGNEQFF.

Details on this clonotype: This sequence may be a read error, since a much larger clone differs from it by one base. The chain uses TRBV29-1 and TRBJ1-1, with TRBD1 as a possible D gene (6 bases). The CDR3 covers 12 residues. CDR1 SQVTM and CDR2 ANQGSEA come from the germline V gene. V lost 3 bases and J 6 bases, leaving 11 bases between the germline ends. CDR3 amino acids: CSVDEGGSEAFF. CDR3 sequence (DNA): TGCAGCGTTGATGAGGGGGGGTCTGAAGCTTTCTTT.

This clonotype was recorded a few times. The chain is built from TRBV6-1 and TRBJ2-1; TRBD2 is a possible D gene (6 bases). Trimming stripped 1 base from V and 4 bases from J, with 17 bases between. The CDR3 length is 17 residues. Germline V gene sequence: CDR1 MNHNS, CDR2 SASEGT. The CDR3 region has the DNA TGTGCCAGCAGTGAAGTGGGAGGAAGGGCCCTTTACAATGAGCAGTTCTTC. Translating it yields CASSEVGGRALYNEQFF.

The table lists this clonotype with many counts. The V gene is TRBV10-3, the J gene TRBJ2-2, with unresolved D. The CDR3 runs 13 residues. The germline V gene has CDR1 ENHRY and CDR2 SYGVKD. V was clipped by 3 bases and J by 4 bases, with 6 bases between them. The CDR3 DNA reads TGTGCCATCAGTGAACCTACCACCGGGGAGCTGTTTTTT. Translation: CAISEPTTGELFF.

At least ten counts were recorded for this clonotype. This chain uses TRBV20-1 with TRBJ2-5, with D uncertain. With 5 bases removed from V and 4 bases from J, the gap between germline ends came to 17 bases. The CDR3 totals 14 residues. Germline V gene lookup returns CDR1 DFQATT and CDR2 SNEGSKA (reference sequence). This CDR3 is CSAFRIPARETQYF. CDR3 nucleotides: TGCAGTGCTTTCCGCATCCCGGCCAGAGAGACCCAGTACTTC.

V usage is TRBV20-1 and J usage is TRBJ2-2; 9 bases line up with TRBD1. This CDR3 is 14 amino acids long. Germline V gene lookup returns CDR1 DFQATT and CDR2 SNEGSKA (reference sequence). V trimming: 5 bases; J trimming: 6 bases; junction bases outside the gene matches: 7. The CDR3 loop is CSALRTGVAGELFF. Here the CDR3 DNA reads TGCAGTGCTCTACGGACAGGGGTGGCCGGGGAGCTGTTTTTT.

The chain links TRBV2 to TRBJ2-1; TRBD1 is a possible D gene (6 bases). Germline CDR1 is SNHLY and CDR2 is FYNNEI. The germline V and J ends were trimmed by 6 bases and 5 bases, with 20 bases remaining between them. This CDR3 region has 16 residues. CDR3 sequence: CASSFVPSYRDNEQFF. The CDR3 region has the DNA TGTGCCAGCAGCTTTGTACCATCCTACAGGGACAATGAGCAGTTCTTC. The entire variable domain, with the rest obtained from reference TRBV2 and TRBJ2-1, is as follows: EPEVTQTPSHQVTQMGQEVILRCVPISNHLYFYWYRQILGQKVEFLVSFYNNEISEKSEIFDDQFSVERPDGSNFTLKIRSTKLEDSAMYFCASSFVPSYRDNEQFFGPGTRLTVL.

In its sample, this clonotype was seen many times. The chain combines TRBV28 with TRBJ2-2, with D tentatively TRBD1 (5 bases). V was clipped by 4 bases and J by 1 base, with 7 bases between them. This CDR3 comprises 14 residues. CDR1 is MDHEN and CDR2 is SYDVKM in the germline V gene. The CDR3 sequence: CASSSDRNTGELFF. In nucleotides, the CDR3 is TGTGCCAGCAGTTCAGACAGGAACACCGGGGAGCTGTTTTTT.

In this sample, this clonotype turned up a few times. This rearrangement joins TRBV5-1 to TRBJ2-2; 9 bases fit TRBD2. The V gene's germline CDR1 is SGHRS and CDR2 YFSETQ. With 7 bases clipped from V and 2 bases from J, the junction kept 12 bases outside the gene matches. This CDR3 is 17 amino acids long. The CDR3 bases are TGCGCCAGCGGACTATACCGAGCGGGAGGTAACACCGGGGAGCTGTTTTTT. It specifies CASGLYRAGGNTGELFF.